This TCR beta chain was profiled in a study of identical twins. This clonotype has ten or more counts. Each cDNA held unique molecular identifiers, and template switching gave it a universal primer site. TCRdb ran MiXCR on the 5' RACE reads and lists one entry per CDR3 protein. The table shows around 100,000 distinct CDR3 sequences, with 4.5% to 6.5% occurring only once. CDR3 length: 12 residues. The V end was cut by 3 bases, the J end by 4 bases, with 7 bases between. The origin of this receptor is a woman in her fifties or sixties in good health. The specimen sequenced was memory T cells sorted from blood. The chain joins TRBV12-3 or TRBV12-4 to TRBJ2-7, with unresolved D. The CDR3 DNA reads TGTGCCAGCAGTTTTTTAGGGTACGAGCAGTACTTC. It yields the protein CASSFLGYEQYF.